This passage covers 24 T cell receptor beta chains from one sample sequenced in a study of T cell changes during pregnancy in multiple sclerosis. TCRdb's table, derived via immunoSEQ multiplex PCR, lists solely in-frame clones and lacks some. The sample comprises 40,000 to 55,000 clones, 75% to 95% of which are singletons, and roughly 9.1% rests with the top ten. This specimen consisted of CD8+ T cells from peripheral blood mononuclear cells, obtained after pregnancy. These TCRs come from a female donor with multiple sclerosis, enrolled in a pregnancy study.

The chain combines TRBV9 with TRBJ2-7; D perhaps matches TRBD2 (7 bases). This CDR3 has 15 amino acids. Trimming left V 4 bases short and J 6 bases short, with 20 bases between. Germline CDR1 and CDR2: SGDLS and YYNGEE. DNA for the CDR3: TGTGCCAGCAGCAGGGAGGGGGGGAATGTCCGCGAGCAGTACTTC. Translation gives CASSREGGNVREQYF.

The gene calls are TRBV27 and TRBJ1-5; D gene uncertain. The CDR3 length is 15 residues. V lost 4 bases and J 2 bases, leaving 12 bases between the germline ends. Germline loops: CDR1 MNHEY, CDR2 SMNVEV (reference sequence). The CDR3 reads CASSSGGGGNQPQHF. The CDR3 region has the DNA TGTGCCAGCAGTTCCGGAGGAGGTGGCAATCAGCCCCAGCATTTT.

This clone turned up a few times. The gene calls are TRBV7-7 and TRBJ2-3; 7 bases agree with TRBD1. Losses at the gene ends were 2 bases for V and 2 bases for J; bases not matched to a gene: 10. Germline V gene sequence: CDR1 SSHAT, CDR2 FNYEAQ (reference sequence). The CDR3 sequence is 17 residues long. CDR3 loop: CASSLRVGGQATDTQYF. DNA for the CDR3: TGTGCCAGCAGCTTAAGGGTAGGTGGACAGGCCACAGATACGCAGTATTTT. The variable domain in full, with the rest retrieved from reference TRBV7-7 and TRBJ2-3, is GAGVSQSPRYKVTKRGQDVTLRCDPISSHATLYWYQQALGQGPEFLTYFNYEAQPDKSGLPSDRFSAERPEGSISTLTIQRTEQRDSAMYRCASSLRVGGQATDTQYFGPGTRLTVL.

This chain connects TRBV29-1 to TRBJ2-4; D gene unclear. V was pared by 4 bases and J by 1 base, with 14 bases between. Germline V gene data show CDR1 as SQVTM and CDR2 as ANQGSEA. The CDR3 contains 15 residues. In DNA, the CDR3 is TGCAGCGTTGGGGTCGTCGAGGTGGCCAAAAACATTCAGTACTTC. Its translation: CSVGVVEVAKNIQYF.

The chain couples TRBV6-6 to TRBJ2-7; perhaps TRBD2 as D (6 bases). CDR1 is MNHNY, CDR2 SVGAGI, per germline (reference sequence). V shed 0 bases and J shed 5 bases, with 14 bases lying between them. This CDR3 is 15 amino acids long. The CDR3 coding sequence is TGTGCCAGCAGTTACTCGTTAGCGGAGAGGCACGAGCAGTACTTC. Protein sequence: CASSYSLAERHEQYF.

CDR3 in DNA: TGTGCCAGTAGCTCCCCAGTTGCGGGGGAGCAGTACTTC. The encoded protein is CASSSPVAGEQYF. V is TRBV19 and J is TRBJ2-7, with D possibly TRBD2 on 6 matching bases. CDR1 LNHDA and CDR2 SQIVND come from the germline V gene (reference sequence). This CDR3 is 13 amino acids long. V was clipped by 6 bases and J by 7 bases, with 16 bases between them.

J is TRBJ2-1 and V is TRBV10-3; TRBD2 aligns across 15 bases. The CDR3 spans 17 residues. J lost 8 bases, V lost 4 bases, and 9 bases had no gene match. CDR1 and CDR2 (germline): ENHRY, SYGVKD. This CDR3 reads CAISGGTSGRRVDEQFF. The CDR3 nucleotides are TGTGCCATCAGTGGAGGGACTAGCGGGAGGAGAGTAGATGAGCAGTTCTTC.

The chain uses TRBV5-1 and TRBJ1-5; 7 bases align to TRBD1. The CDR3 sequence is 14 residues long. Losses at the gene ends were 5 bases for V and 4 bases for J; bases not matched to a gene: 6. The germline V gene encodes CDR1 SGHRS and CDR2 YFSETQ. CDR3 coding DNA: TGCGCCAGCAGTGAGGGGGCATTAAATCAGCCCCAGCATTTT. It codes for CASSEGALNQPQHF. Based on the CDR3 plus reference TRBV5-1 and TRBJ1-5, the full variable domain is KAGVTQTPRYLIKTRGQQVTLSCSPISGHRSVSWYQQTPGQGLQFLFEYFSETQRNKGNFPGRFSGRQFSNSRSEMNVSTLELGDSALYLCASSEGALNQPQHFGDGTRLSIL.

The chain carries TRBV6-1 and TRBJ1-2, with TRBD1 matching over 9 bases. The germline V gene encodes CDR1 MNHNS and CDR2 SASEGT. This CDR3 spans 12 amino acids. The V segment lost 4 bases and the J segment 8 bases; nucleotides outside the gene matches: 2. This CDR3 reads CASSGDRDGYTF. DNA for the CDR3: TGTGCCAGCAGTGGGGACAGGGACGGCTACACCTTC.

This CDR3 reads CASSRGLAGPEQYF. Written as DNA, the CDR3 is TGTGCCAGCAGTCGAGGACTAGCGGGACCCGAGCAGTACTTC. V is TRBV6-5 and J is TRBJ2-7, with 12 bases aligning to TRBD2. Germline lookup yields CDR1 MNHEY and CDR2 SVGAGI. The trim removed 5 bases at V and 6 bases at J, leaving 5 bases unmatched. CDR3 size: 14 residues.

This chain connects TRBV27 to TRBJ1-2; 8 bases agree with TRBD1. V lost 4 bases to trimming and J lost 8 bases; unmatched junction nucleotides: 9. The CDR3 extends over 14 amino acids. Germline assignment: CDR1 MNHEY and CDR2 SMNVEV (reference sequence). The CDR3 protein is CASSSRTGTGGYTF. Here the CDR3 DNA reads TGTGCCAGCAGTTCCCGGACAGGGACAGGCGGCTACACCTTC.

In its sample, this clone ranks as medium-sized. The chain carries TRBV6-4 and TRBJ2-3; 11 positions match TRBD2. CDR3 length: 15 amino acids. Trimming removed 7 bases from V and 5 bases from J; junction bases left unmatched: 8. Germline-derived CDR1 and CDR2 are MRHNA and SNTAGT. The CDR3 sequence is CASTSSSGGLDTQYF. In DNA, the CDR3 is TGTGCCAGCACGTCTTCTAGCGGGGGGTTAGATACGCAGTATTTT.

The V call is TRBV7-8, the J call TRBJ2-3; the match to TRBD2 covers 8 bases. V gave up 4 bases and J gave up 3 bases; unmatched junction bases: 12. CDR1 and CDR2 (germline): SGHVS, FQNEAQ. The CDR3 has 17 residues. This CDR3 is CASSYSIFSGETDTQYF. CDR3 bases: TGTGCCAGCAGCTATTCGATATTTAGCGGGGAGACAGATACGCAGTATTTT.

This chain uses TRBV5-1 with TRBJ2-7, with 7 bases identical to TRBD1. The CDR3 totals 14 residues. CDR1 is SGHRS and CDR2 is YFSETQ in the germline V gene. V trimming: 0 bases; J trimming: 3 bases; junction bases outside the gene matches: 3. The CDR3 loop reads CASSLEDRNYEQYF. The CDR3 region has the DNA TGCGCCAGCAGCTTGGAGGACAGGAACTACGAGCAGTACTTC.

This chain connects TRBV10-3 to TRBJ2-7; 10 bases are shared with TRBD2. Per germline, CDR1 ENHRY and CDR2 SYGVKD. V lost 8 bases to trimming and J lost 0 bases; unmatched junction nucleotides: 4. The CDR3 contains 14 residues. As DNA, the CDR3 is TGTGCCATCCAACTAGCGGGGAGCTCCTACGAGCAGTACTTC. This translates into CAIQLAGSSYEQYF.

The chain uses TRBV29-1 and TRBJ2-1, with TRBD1 matching 7 bases. The CDR3 sequence is 16 residues long. V dropped 1 base and J dropped 5; count of bases not matched to a gene: 11. Germline CDR1 SQVTM, CDR2 ANQGSEA. This chain's CDR3 is CSVEGPVGQDNNEQFF. As DNA, the CDR3 is TGCAGCGTTGAAGGCCCAGTAGGACAGGATAACAATGAGCAGTTCTTC.

This chain joins TRBV5-6 and TRBJ2-5; 7 nucleotides agree with TRBD2. Germline assignment: CDR1 SGHDT and CDR2 YYEEEE. The length of the CDR3 is 17 residues. V lost 4 bases and J lost 9; bases outside the gene matches: 21. The CDR3 nucleotides read TGTGCCAGCAGCGGGATGGTTTTCGCGGGGGTACCTTGGGCCCAGTACTTC. Its protein product is CASSGMVFAGVPWAQYF.

The rearrangement links TRBV2 to TRBJ2-1; D call uncertain. Trimming removed 1 base from V and 3 bases from J, with 10 bases in between. Germline values: CDR1 SNHLY, CDR2 FYNNEI. CDR3 size: 15 residues. The CDR3 loop reads CASSEGIAFYNEQFF. In DNA form, the CDR3 reads TGTGCCAGCAGTGAAGGGATAGCCTTCTACAATGAGCAGTTCTTC.

This chain joins TRBV4-2 and TRBJ2-2; 7 bases line up with TRBD2. Germline loops: CDR1 LGHNA, CDR2 YNFKEQ. This CDR3 region has 16 residues. V dropped 4 bases and J dropped 4; count of bases not matched to a gene: 9. The CDR3 loop is CASSPQRGGVTGELFF. CDR3 DNA sequence: TGTGCCAGCAGCCCCCAGCGGGGTGGGGTCACCGGGGAGCTGTTTTTT.

This chain uses TRBV19 with TRBJ1-1, with D possibly being TRBD1 (5 bases). This CDR3 is 14 amino acids long. Germline CDR1 LNHDA, CDR2 SQIVND (reference sequence). The germline V and J ends were trimmed by 1 base and 3 bases, with 9 bases remaining between them. DNA for the CDR3: TGTGCCAGTAGTATAGGGGGCGCCGACACTGAAGCTTTCTTT. Translated, it gives CASSIGGADTEAFF.

The V gene is TRBV5-5, the J gene TRBJ2-1; TRBD1 matches at 8 bases. CDR3 length: 15 amino acids. The V gene's germline CDR1 is SGHKS and CDR2 YYEKEE (reference sequence). V shed 5 bases, J shed 10 bases, and the junction held 14 bases outside the gene matches. For the CDR3, the DNA is TGTGCCAGCAGTACAGGACAGGGTCGGTGGATGGAGCAGTTCTTC. It translates to CASSTGQGRWMEQFF.

The chain joins TRBV6-5 to TRBJ2-7, with TRBD1 identical over 11 bases. The germline V gene has CDR1 MNHEY and CDR2 SVGAGI. The CDR3 extends over 14 amino acids. V lost 8 bases and J lost 5; bases outside the gene matches: 8. The CDR3 loop reads CASSGTGGPHEQYF. The CDR3 region has the DNA TGTGCCAGCTCCGGGACAGGGGGACCCCACGAGCAGTACTTC.

This chain joins TRBV30 and TRBJ2-3; 11 bases map to TRBD2. Germline CDR1 reads GTSNPN; CDR2 reads SVGIG (reference sequence). This CDR3 has 14 amino acids. V shed 5 bases and J 2 bases; nucleotides not matched to a gene: 3. The CDR3 loop is CAWWTSGFTDTQYF. The CDR3 nucleotides are TGTGCCTGGTGGACTAGCGGGTTCACAGATACGCAGTATTTT. The full variable domain, its missing parts supplied by reference TRBV30 and TRBJ2-3, is SQTIHQWPATLVQPVGSPLSLECTVEGTSNPNLYWYRQAAGRGLQLLFYSVGIGQISSEVPQNLSASRPQDRQFILSSKKLLLSDSGFYLCAWWTSGFTDTQYFGPGTRLTVL.

The chain employs TRBV29-1 and TRBJ2-1; 9 bases match TRBD1. Germline V gives CDR1 SQVTM, CDR2 ANQGSEA. The ends lost 0 bases at V and 7 bases at J; junction bases unmatched: 7. This CDR3 is built from 15 residues. CDR3 nucleotide sequence: TGCAGCGTTGAAGACCGGGACAGGGAATTGAATGAGCAGTTCTTC. Protein product: CSVEDRDRELNEQFF.